Listed below are T cell receptor beta chains from one sample, sequenced in a study of blood T cell repertoires in COVID-19. Method: immunoSEQ multiplex PCR; TCRdb's copy keeps in-frame clones and lacks some. This sample has under 200,000 clones, with approximately 87% found just once. Sample: PBMCs or T cells enriched from blood (not recorded which). All receptors derive from a woman in her forties or fifties who had recovered from COVID-19. CDR3s include the opening cysteine and the closing phenylalanine or tryptophan. A D gene is named only where the DNA matches it firmly. Clone sizes are given selectively: once, few, many, or a class where the clone is expanded.

V gene: TRBV4-3; J gene: TRBJ2-3; clone size: once; D gene: .; CDR3 DNA: TGCGCCAGCAGCCAACAACTCACAGATACGCAGTATTTT; CDR3 protein: CASSQQLTDTQYF
V gene: TRBV6-2/TRBV6-3; J gene: TRBJ2-7; clone size: .; D gene: .; CDR3 DNA: TGTGCCAGCAGTGCGACAGCGTACGAGCAGTACTTC; CDR3 protein: CASSATAYEQYF
V gene: TRBV30; J gene: TRBJ1-6; clone size: .; D gene: TRBD1; CDR3 DNA: TGTGCCTGGAGTACCGGGACAGGGGTGCGTAATTCACCCCTCCACTTT; CDR3 protein: CAWSTGTGVRNSPLHF
V gene: TRBV27; J gene: TRBJ2-1; clone size: .; D gene: TRBD2; CDR3 DNA: TGTGCCAGCAACAGACTAGCGGCTTCCTACAATGAGCAGTTCTTC; CDR3 protein: CASNRLAASYNEQFF
V gene: TRBV19; J gene: TRBJ1-4; clone size: .; D gene: TRBD1; CDR3 DNA: TGTGCCAGTAGTCTACGACAGGGTACAACTAATGAAAAACTGTTTTTT; CDR3 protein: CASSLRQGTTNEKLFF
V gene: TRBV19; J gene: TRBJ2-3; clone size: .; D gene: .; CDR3 DNA: TGTGCCAGTAGTATCCCCCAGGGTAGCACAGATACGCAGTATTTT; CDR3 protein: CASSIPQGSTDTQYF
V gene: TRBV11-3; J gene: TRBJ1-2; clone size: .; D gene: TRBD1; CDR3 DNA: TGTGCCAGCAGCCCCACCAGGGGGCAGGTGTATGGCTACACCTTC; CDR3 protein: CASSPTRGQVYGYTF
V gene: TRBV7-9; J gene: TRBJ1-1; clone size: .; D gene: TRBD1; CDR3 DNA: TGTGCCAGCAGCTCTAGGACAGGGATTGCCACTGAAGCTTTCTTT; CDR3 protein: CASSSRTGIATEAFF
V gene: TRBV9; J gene: TRBJ2-5; clone size: .; D gene: TRBD2; CDR3 DNA: TGTGCCAGCAGCGTGGCAACTAGCGGGGGGCGATTAGGAGAGACCCAGTACTTC; CDR3 protein: CASSVATSGGRLGETQYF
V gene: TRBV7-3; J gene: TRBJ1-3; clone size: .; D gene: .; CDR3 DNA: TGTGCCAGCAGCCCCGACAGCTCTGGAAACACCATATATTTT; CDR3 protein: CASSPDSSGNTIYF
V gene: TRBV5-4; J gene: TRBJ1-1; clone size: .; D gene: .; CDR3 DNA: TGTGCCAGCAGCTTGCGCAGGGAGAACACTGAAGCTTTCTTT; CDR3 protein: CASSLRRENTEAFF
V gene: TRBV29-1; J gene: TRBJ2-3; clone size: once; D gene: .; CDR3 DNA: TGCAGCGTTGTTGGCGGGCAAGGCACAGATACGCAGTATTTT; CDR3 protein: CSVVGGQGTDTQYF
V gene: TRBV9; J gene: TRBJ2-5; clone size: .; D gene: .; CDR3 DNA: TGTGCCAGCAGCGTAGCTGCAGGGTCCGGAGAGACCCAGTACTTC; CDR3 protein: CASSVAAGSGETQYF
V gene: TRBV27; J gene: TRBJ1-4; clone size: .; D gene: .; CDR3 DNA: TGTGCCAGCAGTTTCCGGGGTGGGTTTGAAAAACTGTTTTTT; CDR3 protein: CASSFRGGFEKLFF
V gene: TRBV29-1; J gene: TRBJ1-2; clone size: .; D gene: TRBD1; CDR3 DNA: TGCAGCGGGGGACAGGGGAACGACTATGGCTACACCTTC; CDR3 protein: CSGGQGNDYGYTF
V gene: TRBV14; J gene: TRBJ1-6; clone size: .; D gene: .; CDR3 DNA: TGTGCCAGCAGCCAAAACACAGTTTATAATTCACCCCTCCACTTT; CDR3 protein: CASSQNTVYNSPLHF
V gene: TRBV18; J gene: TRBJ2-6; clone size: .; D gene: .; CDR3 DNA: TGTGCCAGCTCACCACCGGCAGGGTATCTAAACGTCCTGACTTTC; CDR3 protein: CASSPPAGYLNVLTF
V gene: TRBV12-3/TRBV12-4; J gene: TRBJ2-3; clone size: .; D gene: .; CDR3 DNA: TGTGCCAGCAGTCGGGTCACAGATACGCAGTATTTT; CDR3 protein: CASSRVTDTQYF
V gene: TRBV5-1; J gene: TRBJ2-7; clone size: .; D gene: TRBD2; CDR3 DNA: TGCGCCTCAACCCCGGGACTAGCGGCCTACGAGCAGTACTTC; CDR3 protein: CASTPGLAAYEQYF
V gene: TRBV5-4; J gene: TRBJ2-3; clone size: .; D gene: .; CDR3 DNA: TGTGCCAGCAGCCGCGGGGGCAGCACAGATACGCAGTATTTT; CDR3 protein: CASSRGGSTDTQYF
V gene: TRBV19; J gene: TRBJ1-2; clone size: .; D gene: .; CDR3 DNA: TGTGCCAGTAGTTTACCCCTTCAGGGTGGCTACACCTTC; CDR3 protein: CASSLPLQGGYTF
V gene: TRBV7-3; J gene: TRBJ2-3; clone size: .; D gene: TRBD1; CDR3 DNA: TGTGCCAGCAGCTTAGACAGGGGAACAGATACGCAGTATTTT; CDR3 protein: CASSLDRGTDTQYF
V gene: TRBV5-4; J gene: TRBJ2-4; clone size: .; D gene: .; CDR3 DNA: TGTGCCAGCAGTCTTGGCGGAAACATTCAGTACTTC; CDR3 protein: CASSLGGNIQYF
V gene: TRBV6-4; J gene: TRBJ2-2; clone size: .; D gene: .; CDR3 DNA: TGTGCCAGCAGTGACTCGGGGGGCACCGGGGAGCTGTTTTTT; CDR3 protein: CASSDSGGTGELFF
V gene: TRBV7-2; J gene: TRBJ2-3; clone size: .; D gene: TRBD1; CDR3 DNA: TGTGCCAGCAGCTCGCAGGACAGGTTTAAAGGGGGCACAGATACGCAGTATTTT; CDR3 protein: CASSSQDRFKGGTDTQYF
V gene: TRBV24-1; J gene: TRBJ1-2; clone size: .; D gene: .; CDR3 DNA: TGTGCCACCAGTGATCGTGAGTATGGCTACACCTTC; CDR3 protein: CATSDREYGYTF
V gene: TRBV5-4; J gene: TRBJ1-4; clone size: .; D gene: .; CDR3 DNA: TGTGCCAGCAGCTTGCAGGGAAACGAAAAACTGTTTTTT; CDR3 protein: CASSLQGNEKLFF
V gene: TRBV5-1; J gene: TRBJ2-1; clone size: .; D gene: TRBD1; CDR3 DNA: TGCGCCAGCAGCAGTAGGACAGGAAGCAATGAGCAGTTCTTC; CDR3 protein: CASSSRTGSNEQFF
V gene: TRBV5-1; J gene: TRBJ1-6; clone size: .; D gene: TRBD1; CDR3 DNA: TGCGCCAGCAGCTTGTGGCAGGGGGCCAGTTCACCCCTCCACTTT; CDR3 protein: CASSLWQGASSPLHF
V gene: TRBV19; J gene: TRBJ2-7; clone size: .; D gene: .; CDR3 DNA: TGTGCCAGTAGTATAGGGGGGGTCGAGCAGTACTTC; CDR3 protein: CASSIGGVEQYF
V gene: TRBV5-1; J gene: TRBJ2-5; clone size: .; D gene: TRBD2; CDR3 DNA: TGCGCCAGCAACATAGCGGGTGCCCAAGAGACCCAGTACTTC; CDR3 protein: CASNIAGAQETQYF
V gene: TRBV11-2; J gene: TRBJ2-5; clone size: .; D gene: .; CDR3 DNA: TGTGCCAGCAGGGACCTATTTGGACAGCAAGAGACCCAGTACTTC; CDR3 protein: CASRDLFGQQETQYF
V gene: TRBV2; J gene: TRBJ2-1; clone size: .; D gene: TRBD2; CDR3 DNA: TGTGCCAGCATCGCCCTAGCGGGGGGGTTCAATGAGCAGTTCTTC; CDR3 protein: CASIALAGGFNEQFF
V gene: TRBV29-1; J gene: TRBJ2-4; clone size: .; D gene: .; CDR3 DNA: TGCAGCGTTGAAGGAGGCCTGCTCGGAAACATTCAGTACTTC; CDR3 protein: CSVEGGLLGNIQYF
V gene: TRBV5-1; J gene: TRBJ2-1; clone size: .; D gene: TRBD2; CDR3 DNA: TGCGCCAGCAGCTCGGGGGGGACTAGCGGTTCCTACAATGAGCAGTTCTTC; CDR3 protein: CASSSGGTSGSYNEQFF
V gene: TRBV6-2/TRBV6-3; J gene: TRBJ2-7; clone size: .; D gene: TRBD1; CDR3 DNA: TGTGCCAGCAGTTCCCCGGGACAGGGGCCGACCCCCTACGAGCAGTACTTC; CDR3 protein: CASSSPGQGPTPYEQYF
V gene: TRBV9; J gene: TRBJ2-2; clone size: .; D gene: TRBD2; CDR3 DNA: TGTGCCAGCAGCGGCCAAAGCGGGACTGCCACCGGGGAGCTGTTTTTT; CDR3 protein: CASSGQSGTATGELFF
V gene: TRBV7-6; J gene: TRBJ2-5; clone size: .; D gene: .; CDR3 DNA: TGTGCCAGCAGCCGGGAGGCCAGGGGCCAAGAGACCCAGTACTTC; CDR3 protein: CASSREARGQETQYF
V gene: TRBV2; J gene: TRBJ1-4; clone size: .; D gene: .; CDR3 DNA: TGTGCCAGCAGTGAAGCGTGGCAGAATGAAAAACTGTTTTTT; CDR3 protein: CASSEAWQNEKLFF
V gene: TRBV9; J gene: TRBJ1-6; clone size: .; D gene: TRBD1; CDR3 DNA: TGTGCCAGCAGCGCAGGGGACAGGGCGAATTCACCCCTCCACTTT; CDR3 protein: CASSAGDRANSPLHF
V gene: TRBV6-5; J gene: TRBJ1-1; clone size: .; D gene: .; CDR3 DNA: TGTGCCAGCAGAATTAACCCGGGAGCGGACACTGAAGCTTTCTTT; CDR3 protein: CASRINPGADTEAFF
V gene: TRBV25-1; J gene: TRBJ2-2; clone size: once; D gene: .; CDR3 DNA: TGTGCCAGCACTCCAGGACTCGGCGGGGAGCTGTTTTTT; CDR3 protein: CASTPGLGGELFF
V gene: TRBV4-2; J gene: TRBJ2-1; clone size: once; D gene: TRBD2; CDR3 DNA: TGTGCCAGCAGCCGAGAATTAGCGGGGAGCTCCTACAATGAGCAGTTCTTC; CDR3 protein: CASSRELAGSSYNEQFF
V gene: TRBV3-1/TRBV3-2; J gene: TRBJ2-7; clone size: .; D gene: .; CDR3 DNA: TGTGCCAGCAGCCAGGCGGGTTTCCAGTACTTC; CDR3 protein: CASSQAGFQYF
V gene: TRBV19; J gene: TRBJ2-2; clone size: .; D gene: TRBD1; CDR3 DNA: TGTGCCAGTAGTGGCAGGGGGCACACCGGGGAGCTGTTTTTT; CDR3 protein: CASSGRGHTGELFF
V gene: TRBV19; J gene: TRBJ2-4; clone size: .; D gene: .; CDR3 DNA: TGTGCCAGTAGTATTGTGAACTCCGCGGGGGCAAGTAAAAACATTCAGTACTTC; CDR3 protein: CASSIVNSAGASKNIQYF
V gene: TRBV6-4; J gene: TRBJ1-1; clone size: .; D gene: .; CDR3 DNA: TGTGCCAGCAGTGCTGAGGGGAACACTGAAGCTTTCTTT; CDR3 protein: CASSAEGNTEAFF
V gene: TRBV9; J gene: TRBJ1-2; clone size: .; D gene: TRBD1; CDR3 DNA: TGTGCCAGCAGCCCGACCGATAGGCAGGGGGCTAACTATGGCTACACCTTC; CDR3 protein: CASSPTDRQGANYGYTF
V gene: TRBV24-1; J gene: TRBJ1-5; clone size: once; D gene: .; CDR3 DNA: TGTGCCACCAGTAGCGGAGGGGCTCAGCCCCAGCATTTT; CDR3 protein: CATSSGGAQPQHF
V gene: TRBV6-2/TRBV6-3; J gene: TRBJ1-5; clone size: .; D gene: .; CDR3 DNA: TGTGCCAGCAGTTCGGGACTGGGTCATCAGCCCCAGCATTTT; CDR3 protein: CASSSGLGHQPQHF
V gene: TRBV6-6; J gene: TRBJ2-1; clone size: .; D gene: TRBD2; CDR3 DNA: TGTGCCAGCAAACCCGGACTAGCGGACAATGAGCAGTTCTTC; CDR3 protein: CASKPGLADNEQFF